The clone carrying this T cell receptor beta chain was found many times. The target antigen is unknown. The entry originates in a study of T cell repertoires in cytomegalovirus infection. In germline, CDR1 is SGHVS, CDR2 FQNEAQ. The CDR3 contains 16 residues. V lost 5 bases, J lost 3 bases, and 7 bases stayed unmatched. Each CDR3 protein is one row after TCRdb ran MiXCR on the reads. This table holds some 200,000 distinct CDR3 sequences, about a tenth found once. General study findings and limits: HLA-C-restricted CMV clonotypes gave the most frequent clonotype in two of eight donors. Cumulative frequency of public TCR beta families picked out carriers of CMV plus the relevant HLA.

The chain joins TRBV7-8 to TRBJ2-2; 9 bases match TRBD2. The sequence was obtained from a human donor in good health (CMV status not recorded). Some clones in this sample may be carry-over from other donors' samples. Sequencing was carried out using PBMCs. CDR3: CASSLRGGADTGELFF. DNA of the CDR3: TGTGCCAGCAGCCTCCGCGGGGGGGCGGACACCGGGGAGCTGTTTTTT. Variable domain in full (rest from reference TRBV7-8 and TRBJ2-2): GAGVSQSPRYKVAKRGQDVALRCDPISGHVSLFWYQQALGQGPEFLTYFQNEAQLDKSGLPSDRFFAERPEGSVSTLKIQRTQQEDSAVYLCASSLRGGADTGELFFGEGSRLTVL.